This T cell receptor (beta chain) was documented in a study of blood T cells in healthy people across ages. V was clipped by 4 bases and J by 8 bases; unmatched bases: 12. Germline V lookup: CDR1 SGHRS, CDR2 YFSETQ. The CDR3 length is 15 residues. The sample holds a few counts of this clonotype. Then a second PCR, running about 6 to 12 cycles, was carried out with a sample-barcoded 5' primer and a J-beta primer mix. One entry per CDR3 protein results from TCRdb running MiXCR on the 5' RACE reads. The sample lists 1.5 million to 2 million distinct CDR3 sequences; 28% were seen once. The clonotype was recovered from a woman in her thirties in good health. The rearrangement uses TRBV5-1 and TRBJ1-2; 9 bases line up with TRBD1. The specimen sequenced was blood. CDR3 nucleotides: TGCGCCAGCAGCCTGGGGGACAGGGAGGAAGGGGGCTACACCTTC. Its translation is CASSLGDREEGGYTF.